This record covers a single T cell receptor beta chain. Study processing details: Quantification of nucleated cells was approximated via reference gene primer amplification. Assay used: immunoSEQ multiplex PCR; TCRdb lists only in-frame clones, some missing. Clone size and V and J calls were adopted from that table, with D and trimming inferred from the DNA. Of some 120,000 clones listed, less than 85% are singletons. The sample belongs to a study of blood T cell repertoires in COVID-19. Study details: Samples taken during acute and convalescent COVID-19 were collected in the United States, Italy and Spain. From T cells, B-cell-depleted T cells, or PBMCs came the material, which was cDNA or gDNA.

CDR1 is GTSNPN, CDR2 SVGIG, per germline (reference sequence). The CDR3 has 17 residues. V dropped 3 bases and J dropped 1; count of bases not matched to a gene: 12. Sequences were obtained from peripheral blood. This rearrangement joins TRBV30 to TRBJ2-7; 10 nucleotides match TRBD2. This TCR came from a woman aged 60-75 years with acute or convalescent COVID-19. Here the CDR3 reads CAWRDRVLSGGSYEQYF. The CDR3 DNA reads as TGTGCCTGGAGGGACAGGGTTCTTAGCGGGGGGTCCTACGAGCAGTACTTC.